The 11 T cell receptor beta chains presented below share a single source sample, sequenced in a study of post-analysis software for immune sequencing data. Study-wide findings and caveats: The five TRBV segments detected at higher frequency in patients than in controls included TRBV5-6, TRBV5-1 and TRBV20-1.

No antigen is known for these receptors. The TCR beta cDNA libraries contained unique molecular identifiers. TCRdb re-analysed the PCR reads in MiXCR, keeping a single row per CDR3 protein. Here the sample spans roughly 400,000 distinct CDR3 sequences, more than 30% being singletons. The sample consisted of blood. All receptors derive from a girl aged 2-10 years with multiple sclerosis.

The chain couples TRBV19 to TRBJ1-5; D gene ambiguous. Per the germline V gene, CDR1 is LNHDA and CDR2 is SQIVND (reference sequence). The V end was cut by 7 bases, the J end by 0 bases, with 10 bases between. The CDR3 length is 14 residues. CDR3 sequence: CASTLRDSNQPQHF. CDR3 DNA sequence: TGTGCCAGTACCCTTAGAGATAGCAATCAGCCCCAGCATTTT.

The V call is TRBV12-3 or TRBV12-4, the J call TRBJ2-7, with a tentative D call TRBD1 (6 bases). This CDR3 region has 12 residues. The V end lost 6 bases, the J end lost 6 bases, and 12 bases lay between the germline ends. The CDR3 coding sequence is TGTGCCAGCAGCGCAGGGGCCGGCGAGCAGTACTTC. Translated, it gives CASSAGAGEQYF.

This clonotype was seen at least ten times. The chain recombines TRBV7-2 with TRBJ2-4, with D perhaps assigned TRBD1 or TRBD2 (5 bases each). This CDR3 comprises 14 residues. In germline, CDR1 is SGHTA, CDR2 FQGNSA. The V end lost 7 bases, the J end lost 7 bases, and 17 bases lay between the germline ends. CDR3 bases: TGTGCCAGCAACGCGGAGAGGGGCAACAACATTCAGTACTTC. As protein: CASNAERGNNIQYF.

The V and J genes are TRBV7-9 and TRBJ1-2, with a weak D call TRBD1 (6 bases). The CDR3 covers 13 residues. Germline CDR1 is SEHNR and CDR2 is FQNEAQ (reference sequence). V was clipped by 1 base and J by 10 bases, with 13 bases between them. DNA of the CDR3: TGTGCCAGCAGCTTAGTATTGGACAGCTTCTACACCTTC. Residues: CASSLVLDSFYTF.

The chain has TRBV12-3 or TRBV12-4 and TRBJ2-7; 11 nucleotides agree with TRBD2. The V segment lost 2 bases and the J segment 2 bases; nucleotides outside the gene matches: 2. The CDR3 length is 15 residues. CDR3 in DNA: TGTGCCAGCAGTTTAATAGCGGGGGGGGCCTACGAGCAGTACTTC. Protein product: CASSLIAGGAYEQYF.

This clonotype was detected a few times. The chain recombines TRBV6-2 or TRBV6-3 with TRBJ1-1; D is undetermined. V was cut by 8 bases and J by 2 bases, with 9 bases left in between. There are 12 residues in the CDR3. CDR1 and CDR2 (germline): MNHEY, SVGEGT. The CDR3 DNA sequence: TGTGCCAGCTCACCGGGTAACACTGAAGCTTTCTTT. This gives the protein CASSPGNTEAFF.

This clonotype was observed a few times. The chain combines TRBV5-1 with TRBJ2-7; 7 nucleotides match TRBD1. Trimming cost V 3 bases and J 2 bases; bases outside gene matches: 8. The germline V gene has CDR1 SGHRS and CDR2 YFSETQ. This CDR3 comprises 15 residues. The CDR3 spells CASSSRTGPTYEQYF. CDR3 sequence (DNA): TGCGCCAGCAGCTCCCGGACAGGACCCACCTACGAGCAGTACTTC.

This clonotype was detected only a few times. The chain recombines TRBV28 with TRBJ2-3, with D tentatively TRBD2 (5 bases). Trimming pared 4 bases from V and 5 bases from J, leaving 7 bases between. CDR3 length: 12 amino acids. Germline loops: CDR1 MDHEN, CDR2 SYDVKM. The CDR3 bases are TGTGCCAGCAGTTGGGCGGGAGATACGCAGTATTTT. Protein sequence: CASSWAGDTQYF.

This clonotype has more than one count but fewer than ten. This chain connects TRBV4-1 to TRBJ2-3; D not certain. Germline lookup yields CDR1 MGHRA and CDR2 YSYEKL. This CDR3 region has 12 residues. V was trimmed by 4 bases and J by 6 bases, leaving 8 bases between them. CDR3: CASSRILDTQYF. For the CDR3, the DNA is TGCGCCAGCAGCCGGATTCTGGATACGCAGTATTTT.

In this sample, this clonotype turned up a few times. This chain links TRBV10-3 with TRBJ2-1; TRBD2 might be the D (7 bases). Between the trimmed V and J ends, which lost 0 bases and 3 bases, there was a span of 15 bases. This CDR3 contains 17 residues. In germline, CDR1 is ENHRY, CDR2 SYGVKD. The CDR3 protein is CAISESVGGGLYNEQFF. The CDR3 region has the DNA TGTGCCATCAGTGAGTCGGTTGGCGGGGGCCTCTACAATGAGCAGTTCTTC.

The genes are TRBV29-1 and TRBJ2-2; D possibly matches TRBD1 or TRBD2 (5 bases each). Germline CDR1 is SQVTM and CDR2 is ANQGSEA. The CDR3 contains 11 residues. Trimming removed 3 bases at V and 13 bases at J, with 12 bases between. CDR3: CSVEGSGTLFF. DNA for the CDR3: TGCAGCGTTGAGGGGAGTGGGACGCTGTTTTTT.